Listed here are 19 T cell receptor beta chains from one sample, sequenced in a study of circulating CD8 cells and anti-PD-1 response in melanoma. Each library started from 15 ng of total RNA using the QIAseq Immune Repertoire TCR panel. MiXCR, run by TCRdb on the reads, gives a single entry per CDR3 protein. The data hold 300 to 350 distinct CDR3 sequences, with approximately 7.8% observed a single time. Sorting of live CD3+CD8+TCRalphabeta+ cells by PD-1 and/or TIGIT gave four subsets. The material was CD8+ T cells from PBMCs, obtained at baseline or after one month of anti-PD-1 therapy (not recorded which). The receptors shown here come from a human donor with melanoma.

In its sample, this clonotype is large. The rearrangement uses TRBV5-6 and TRBJ2-1; D is uncertain. The germline V gene encodes CDR1 SGHDT and CDR2 YYEEEE. The V and J ends lost 1 base and 10 bases respectively, with 24 bases between them. This CDR3 has 17 residues. CDR3 nucleotide sequence: TGTGCCAGCAGCTTGAGTCCGTTTACTGTGAGCTTGATGGAGCAGTTCTTC. It translates to CASSLSPFTVSLMEQFF.

By sample fraction, this clonotype is medium-sized (0.01 to 0.1%). The chain combines TRBV20-1 with TRBJ2-2, with 9 bases matching TRBD2. V was clipped by 6 bases and J by 6 bases; unmatched bases: 5. Germline CDR1 reads DFQATT; CDR2 reads SNEGSKA (reference sequence). The CDR3 sequence is 13 residues long. The CDR3 loop is CSAGQREAGELFF. The CDR3 DNA reads TGCAGTGCCGGACAGCGGGAGGCCGGGGAGCTGTTTTTT.

In this sample, this clonotype is medium-sized. V gene TRBV20-1 combines with J gene TRBJ2-1, with 13 bases that match TRBD2. With V trimmed by 5 bases and J by 4 bases, 8 bases remained unmatched. This CDR3 has 16 residues. Germline V lookup: CDR1 DFQATT, CDR2 SNEGSKA (reference sequence). The CDR3 region is CSAPGLAGALYNEQFF. CDR3 coding DNA: TGCAGTGCTCCAGGACTAGCGGGAGCCCTTTACAATGAGCAGTTCTTC.

This clonotype is medium-sized (0.01 to 0.1%) within its sample. The chain uses TRBV7-6 and TRBJ2-3, with a weak D call TRBD2 (5 bases). There are 12 residues in the CDR3. Trimming shortened V by 5 bases and J by 3 bases, and 6 bases separated the two germline ends. Germline CDR1 and CDR2: SGHVS and FNYEAQ. In nucleotides, the CDR3 is TGTGCCAGCAGCGGGGAGACAGATACGCAGTATTTT. Amino acid sequence: CASSGETDTQYF.

By sample share, this clonotype is medium-sized (0.01 to 0.1%). Sequence at one end of the junction differs from germline and may be a read error. V and J are TRBV11-2 and TRBJ2-2; D is ambiguous. Germline assignment: CDR1 SGHAT and CDR2 FQNNGV. The CDR3 is made up of 17 amino acids. CDR3 coding DNA: TGTGCCAGCAGCTTAGAAGGCCAGGTGCGTCCATGGCTGGAGCCGTTTTTT. Translated: CASSLEGQVRPWLEPFF.

This clonotype ranks as large. This chain connects TRBV27 to TRBJ2-3; perhaps TRBD2 as D (5 bases). V was trimmed by 5 bases and J by 4 bases, leaving 16 bases between them. The germline gives CDR1 MNHEY, CDR2 SMNVEV (reference sequence). This CDR3 spans 15 amino acids. CDR3 sequence reads: CASSPRRARSDTQYF. CDR3 nucleotides: TGTGCCAGCAGTCCAAGGCGGGCCAGGTCAGATACGCAGTATTTT.

By share, this clonotype ranks as large (0.1 to 1%). The chain is built from TRBV19 and TRBJ2-7; D ambiguous. CDR1 LNHDA and CDR2 SQIVND come from the germline V gene (reference sequence). CDR3 length: 15 residues. The V end lost 7 bases, the J end lost 2 bases, and 18 bases lay between the germline ends. The CDR3 DNA follows: TGTGCCAGTAAACCCGCCTTGGGGTCTGCCTACGAGCAGTACTTC. Its protein is CASKPALGSAYEQYF.

Judged by abundance, this clonotype is medium-sized. The chain carries TRBV12-3 or TRBV12-4 and TRBJ2-3, with D perhaps TRBD1 (6 bases). V was cut by 5 bases and J by 5 bases, with 14 bases left in between. The CDR3 has 14 residues. The CDR3 loop reads CASSPLGAVDTQYF. The CDR3 DNA sequence: TGTGCCAGCAGTCCCTTGGGGGCCGTAGATACGCAGTATTTT.

By proportion, this clonotype is large. The CDR3 region is CASSFKDGELFF. The CDR3 nucleotides are TGTGCCAGCAGTTTTAAGGACGGGGAGCTGTTTTTT. The V call is TRBV28, the J call TRBJ2-2; no clear D gene. Germline CDR1 MDHEN, CDR2 SYDVKM. There are 12 residues in the CDR3. Trimming took 3 bases from V and 7 from J, leaving 6 bases between them.

The V call is TRBV10-3, the J call TRBJ2-7; 12 bases map to TRBD2. The CDR3 loop spans 13 amino acids. V trimming: 10 bases; J trimming: 6 bases; junction bases outside the gene matches: 7. Germline values: CDR1 ENHRY, CDR2 SYGVKD. CDR3 in amino acids: CATGTSGRGEQYF. As DNA, the CDR3 is TGTGCCACGGGGACTAGCGGGCGCGGCGAGCAGTACTTC.

Judged by abundance, this clonotype is large (0.1 to 1%). This rearrangement joins TRBV28 to TRBJ2-3; TRBD2 aligns across 9 bases. V shed 3 bases and J 3 bases; nucleotides not matched to a gene: 1. This CDR3 has 14 residues. Germline V gives CDR1 MDHEN, CDR2 SYDVKM. For the CDR3, the DNA is TGTGCCAGCAGTTTCCTAGCGGGAACAGATACGCAGTATTTT. It yields the protein CASSFLAGTDTQYF.

This clonotype is termed medium-sized. The chain has TRBV6-6 and TRBJ2-3; 9 nucleotides align to TRBD1. The V gene's germline CDR1 is MNHNY and CDR2 SVGAGI (reference sequence). This CDR3 comprises 16 residues. Germline trimming cut 4 bases from V and 4 bases from J; bases unmatched to any gene: 9. The chain's CDR3 is CASSLTGTGRSDTQYF. CDR3 bases: TGTGCCAGCAGTTTGACCGGGACAGGGCGTTCAGATACGCAGTATTTT.

In this sample, this clonotype is large. The chain links TRBV28 to TRBJ1-5; D might be TRBD1 (5 bases). Germline V gene lookup returns CDR1 MDHEN and CDR2 SYDVKM. With 6 bases removed from V and 5 bases from J, the gap between germline ends came to 14 bases. The CDR3 runs 14 residues. This chain's CDR3 is CASRLILGHQPQHF. The CDR3 DNA reads TGTGCCAGCAGGCTAATTCTGGGGCATCAGCCCCAGCATTTT.

By its share, this clonotype is medium-sized (0.01 to 0.1%). The chain employs TRBV29-1 and TRBJ2-7, with a weak D call TRBD2 (5 bases). The CDR3 spans 14 residues. Trimming stripped 0 bases from V and 2 bases from J, with 11 bases between. CDR1 SQVTM and CDR2 ANQGSEA come from the germline V gene. Here the CDR3 DNA reads TGCAGCGTTGAAGACGGGGATGGAACCTACGAGCAGTACTTC. Its translation is CSVEDGDGTYEQYF.

This clonotype is hyperexpanded in the sample. V gene TRBV29-1 combines with J gene TRBJ2-7; D is undetermined. Deletions cut 4 bases from V and 2 bases from J, with 12 bases between. CDR3 length: 13 amino acids. Germline CDR1 reads SQVTM; CDR2 reads ANQGSEA. The CDR3 DNA is TGCAGCGTTGTTCGGGCAAGTACCTACGAGCAGTACTTC. Protein sequence: CSVVRASTYEQYF.

By proportion, this clonotype is large. The gene calls are TRBV7-2 and TRBJ1-1, with a tentative D call TRBD1 (5 bases). Trimming removed 5 bases from V and 7 bases from J, with 14 bases in between. The CDR3 is 13 amino acids. The germline gives CDR1 SGHTA, CDR2 FQGNSA. The CDR3 region has the DNA TGTGCCAGCAGCACCGGGACTGGAGTTGAAGCTTTCTTT. Encoded protein: CASSTGTGVEAFF.

This clonotype has more than one count but fewer than ten. A much larger clone is a single base away; this may be a read error. V and J are TRBV5-6 and TRBJ2-5; D may match TRBD1 or TRBD2 (7 bases each). Germline CDR1 SGHDT, CDR2 YYEEEE. CDR3 size: 20 residues. The V and J ends lost 2 bases and 5 bases respectively, with 31 bases between them. The CDR3 loop reads CASSFLRTNGRRGGQETQYF. CDR3 bases: TGTGCCAGCAGCTTCCTACGGACTAACGGGAGACGCGGGGGACAGGAGACCCAGTACTTC. The full variable domain, in which reference TRBV5-6 and TRBJ2-5 provide the parts outside the CDR3, is DAGVTQSPTHLIKTRGQQVTLRCSPKSGHDTVSWYQQALGQGPQFIFQYYEEEERQRGNFPDRFSGHQFPNYSSELNVNALLLGDSALYLCASSFLRTNGRRGGQETQYFGPGTRLLVL.

This clonotype is large (0.1 to 1%) in the sample. The chain joins TRBV19 to TRBJ2-2; the match to TRBD2 covers 8 bases. V gave up 6 bases and J gave up 4 bases; unmatched junction bases: 4. The CDR3 consists of 14 residues. Germline-derived CDR1 and CDR2 are LNHDA and SQIVND (reference sequence). This chain's CDR3 is CASSGRAGTGELFF. CDR3 DNA sequence: TGTGCCAGTAGCGGGAGGGCCGGCACCGGGGAGCTGTTTTTT.

The V call is TRBV19, the J call TRBJ2-7, with 11 positions matching TRBD2. The CDR3 has 17 residues. V lost 5 bases and J lost 12; bases outside the gene matches: 21. Looked up from germline, CDR1 is LNHDA and CDR2 is SQIVND (reference sequence). CDR3 in DNA: TGTGCCAGTAGTCCAGTCCCATTAGCGGGAGGGCGGAATCGGCGGTACTTC. Its translation is CASSPVPLAGGRNRRYF.